These T cell receptor beta chains were read from a single sample in a study of OX40 agonist ivuxolimab in advanced cancers. Assay used: immunoSEQ multiplex PCR; TCRdb lists only in-frame clones, some missing. The sample has about 19,000 clones; approximately 82% are singletons. The sequenced sample was CD4+ or CD8+ T cells sorted from blood, obtained in a trial of the OX40 agonist ivuxolimab. Receptors were obtained from an adult with an advanced solid tumor such as melanoma, head and neck, liver or kidney cancer. Both conserved end residues are part of each CDR3. D genes are given only for firm matches. Clone size is not always given. Where it is, it says once, few, many or a class for expanded clones.

abundance: -
v_gene: TRBV27
j_gene: TRBJ2-7
d_gene: -
len: 11
CDR3aa: CASSWGTRSYF
CDR3nt: TGTGCCAGCAGTTGGGGGACTCGCTCCTACTTC

abundance: -
v_gene: TRBV5-4
j_gene: TRBJ2-7
d_gene: TRBD2
len: 14
CDR3aa: CASSSLAGEFEQYF
CDR3nt: TGTGCCAGCAGCTCACTAGCGGGAGAATTCGAGCAGTACTTC

abundance: -
v_gene: TRBV15
j_gene: TRBJ2-7
d_gene: -
len: 14
CDR3aa: CATSRSTGTYEQYF
CDR3nt: TGTGCCACCAGCAGATCCACCGGGACCTACGAGCAGTACTTC

abundance: -
v_gene: TRBV7-9
j_gene: TRBJ2-1
d_gene: TRBD2
len: 19
CDR3aa: CASGQPGLAGGPRYNEQFF
CDR3nt: TGTGCCAGCGGACAACCGGGACTAGCGGGAGGGCCGCGTTACAATGAGCAGTTCTTC

abundance: -
v_gene: TRBV5-1
j_gene: TRBJ2-7
d_gene: TRBD1
len: 14
CDR3aa: CASDVTGNSGEQYF
CDR3nt: TGCGCCAGCGATGTGACAGGGAATTCTGGCGAGCAGTACTTC

abundance: -
v_gene: TRBV19
j_gene: TRBJ2-5
d_gene: -
len: 16
CDR3aa: CASSQRGERRGETQYF
CDR3nt: TGTGCCAGTTCACAAAGGGGCGAACGGAGGGGGGAGACCCAGTACTTC

abundance: -
v_gene: TRBV28
j_gene: TRBJ1-2
d_gene: TRBD1
len: 15
CDR3aa: CASSPTDRGFRGYTF
CDR3nt: TGTGCCAGCAGTCCAACGGACAGGGGTTTCCGTGGCTACACCTTC

abundance: -
v_gene: TRBV10-2
j_gene: TRBJ1-2
d_gene: TRBD1
len: 14
CDR3aa: CASSEDRANYGYTF
CDR3nt: TGCGCCAGCAGCGAGGACAGGGCTAACTATGGCTACACCTTC

abundance: once
v_gene: TRBV7-6
j_gene: TRBJ2-7
d_gene: TRBD2
len: 14
CDR3aa: CASSLLAGNYEQYF
CDR3nt: TGTGCCAGCAGCTTACTAGCGGGAAACTACGAGCAGTACTTC

abundance: -
v_gene: TRBV7-2
j_gene: TRBJ2-2
d_gene: -
len: 11
CDR3aa: CASTSTGELFF
CDR3nt: TGTGCCAGCACCTCCACCGGGGAGCTGTTTTTT

abundance: -
v_gene: TRBV9
j_gene: TRBJ2-3
d_gene: -
len: 15
CDR3aa: CASNHWGRSTDTQYF
CDR3nt: TGTGCCAGCAACCACTGGGGGAGAAGCACAGATACGCAGTATTTT

abundance: -
v_gene: TRBV28
j_gene: TRBJ2-1
d_gene: TRBD1
len: 16
CDR3aa: CASNLDRVSPYNEQFF
CDR3nt: TGTGCCAGCAACCTCGACAGGGTTTCGCCCTACAATGAGCAGTTCTTC

abundance: -
v_gene: TRBV9
j_gene: TRBJ2-1
d_gene: -
len: 12
CDR3aa: CASSVVGGEQFF
CDR3nt: TGTGCCAGCAGCGTGGTAGGGGGTGAGCAGTTCTTC

abundance: medium-sized
v_gene: TRBV6-5
j_gene: TRBJ1-4
d_gene: -
len: 13
CDR3aa: CASSYGNNEKLFF
CDR3nt: TGTGCCAGCAGTTACGGCAATAATGAAAAACTGTTTTTT

abundance: medium-sized
v_gene: TRBV19
j_gene: TRBJ2-3
d_gene: -
len: 13
CDR3aa: CASSWAQTDTQYF
CDR3nt: TGTGCCAGTAGCTGGGCCCAGACAGATACGCAGTATTTT

abundance: -
v_gene: TRBV10-3
j_gene: TRBJ2-4
d_gene: TRBD2
len: 16
CDR3aa: CATTTGAGEGKNIQYF
CDR3nt: TGTGCCACCACTACGGGAGCGGGAGAAGGCAAAAACATTCAGTACTTC

abundance: few
v_gene: TRBV6-4
j_gene: TRBJ2-3
d_gene: TRBD2
len: 15
CDR3aa: CASSDTSGNTDTQYF
CDR3nt: TGTGCCAGCAGTGATACTAGCGGGAACACAGATACGCAGTATTTT

abundance: -
v_gene: TRBV18
j_gene: TRBJ2-7
d_gene: -
len: 17
CDR3aa: CASSPGGGTKVHYEQYF
CDR3nt: TGTGCCAGCTCACCCGGCGGAGGGACAAAGGTTCATTACGAGCAGTACTTC

abundance: -
v_gene: TRBV9
j_gene: TRBJ2-3
d_gene: TRBD2
len: 17
CDR3aa: CASSVALLAGASDTQYF
CDR3nt: TGTGCCAGCAGCGTAGCTTTACTAGCGGGAGCATCCGATACGCAGTATTTT

abundance: -
v_gene: TRBV6-6
j_gene: TRBJ2-7
d_gene: -
len: 11
CDR3aa: CASSYGGHQYF
CDR3nt: TGTGCCAGCAGTTACGGGGGCCATCAGTACTTC

abundance: -
v_gene: TRBV2
j_gene: TRBJ2-2
d_gene: -
len: 13
CDR3aa: CASSGLNTGELFF
CDR3nt: TGTGCCAGCAGCGGACTTAACACCGGGGAGCTGTTTTTT

abundance: medium-sized
v_gene: TRBV30
j_gene: TRBJ2-3
d_gene: TRBD1
len: 14
CDR3aa: CAWKPGQLRDTQYF
CDR3nt: TGTGCCTGGAAGCCGGGACAGTTAAGAGATACGCAGTATTTT

abundance: -
v_gene: TRBV5-5
j_gene: TRBJ1-2
d_gene: -
len: 14
CDR3aa: CASSWDLLGYGYTF
CDR3nt: TGTGCCAGCAGCTGGGACCTCCTTGGCTATGGCTACACCTTC

abundance: -
v_gene: TRBV2
j_gene: TRBJ2-6
d_gene: TRBD1
len: 18
CDR3aa: CASRGQGARSSGANVLTF
CDR3nt: TGTGCCAGCAGGGGACAGGGGGCGCGGAGCTCTGGGGCCAACGTCCTGACTTTC

abundance: -
v_gene: TRBV21-1
j_gene: TRBJ2-7
d_gene: -
len: 14
CDR3aa: CASTSGAGHYEQYF
CDR3nt: TGTGCCAGCACCTCAGGGGCAGGGCACTACGAGCAGTACTTC

abundance: -
v_gene: TRBV5-1
j_gene: TRBJ2-3
d_gene: TRBD2
len: 16
CDR3aa: CASSLRLAGGLDTQYF
CDR3nt: TGCGCCAGCAGTTTAAGGCTAGCGGGAGGGTTGGATACGCAGTATTTT

abundance: -
v_gene: TRBV5-6
j_gene: TRBJ1-2
d_gene: -
len: 13
CDR3aa: CASNDPGVGGYTF
CDR3nt: TGTGCCAGCAACGACCCGGGGGTTGGGGGCTACACCTTC

abundance: -
v_gene: TRBV19
j_gene: TRBJ1-3
d_gene: -
len: 15
CDR3aa: CASSVFYFSGNTIYF
CDR3nt: TGTGCCAGTAGTGTCTTCTACTTCTCTGGAAACACCATATATTTT

abundance: -
v_gene: TRBV9
j_gene: TRBJ2-1
d_gene: TRBD1
len: 15
CDR3aa: CASSAGTGPLNEQFF
CDR3nt: TGTGCCAGCAGCGCCGGGACAGGGCCGTTAAATGAGCAGTTCTTC

abundance: few
v_gene: TRBV30
j_gene: TRBJ1-5
d_gene: -
len: 13
CDR3aa: CAWSTGPAQPQHF
CDR3nt: TGTGCCTGGAGCACGGGACCAGCACAGCCCCAGCATTTT

abundance: -
v_gene: TRBV9
j_gene: TRBJ1-2
d_gene: -
len: 15
CDR3aa: CASSVISDTLHGYTF
CDR3nt: TGTGCCAGCAGCGTAATCTCAGACACCTTACATGGCTACACCTTC

abundance: -
v_gene: TRBV7-2
j_gene: TRBJ2-7
d_gene: -
len: 14
CDR3aa: CASSFGTGDYEQYF
CDR3nt: TGTGCCAGCAGCTTCGGGACTGGGGACTACGAGCAGTACTTC

abundance: -
v_gene: TRBV15
j_gene: TRBJ1-5
d_gene: -
len: 14
CDR3aa: CATSRGDSNQPQHF
CDR3nt: TGTGCCACCAGCAGAGGGGACAGCAATCAGCCCCAGCATTTT

abundance: -
v_gene: TRBV6-1
j_gene: TRBJ2-7
d_gene: TRBD1
len: 15
CDR3aa: CASSEMRQGPYEQYF
CDR3nt: TGTGCCAGCAGTGAAATGCGACAGGGCCCTTACGAGCAGTACTTC

abundance: -
v_gene: TRBV7-2
j_gene: TRBJ2-7
d_gene: TRBD1
len: 14
CDR3aa: CASSRLGQGYEQYF
CDR3nt: TGTGCCAGCAGCCGCCTCGGACAGGGCTACGAGCAGTACTTC

abundance: -
v_gene: TRBV7-2
j_gene: TRBJ1-1
d_gene: TRBD1
len: 15
CDR3aa: CASSYRQGVYTEAFF
CDR3nt: TGTGCCAGCAGCTATAGACAGGGGGTTTACACTGAAGCTTTCTTT

abundance: -
v_gene: TRBV6-5
j_gene: TRBJ1-2
d_gene: TRBD1
len: 13
CDR3aa: CASSYGTGGGYTF
CDR3nt: TGTGCCAGCAGTTACGGGACAGGCGGTGGCTACACCTTC

abundance: few
v_gene: TRBV19
j_gene: TRBJ1-1
d_gene: -
len: 14
CDR3aa: CASIKNLGGTEAFF
CDR3nt: TGTGCCAGTATCAAAAATCTGGGGGGAACTGAAGCTTTCTTT

abundance: -
v_gene: TRBV6-5
j_gene: TRBJ2-1
d_gene: TRBD2
len: 15
CDR3aa: CASSYSTAGAAEQFF
CDR3nt: TGTGCCAGCAGTTACTCGACGGCGGGAGCGGCTGAGCAGTTCTTC

abundance: -
v_gene: TRBV7-9
j_gene: TRBJ2-5
d_gene: TRBD2
len: 13
CDR3aa: CASQAGARETQYF
CDR3nt: TGTGCCAGCCAGGCGGGAGCGAGGGAGACCCAGTACTTC

abundance: -
v_gene: TRBV2
j_gene: TRBJ2-5
d_gene: TRBD1
len: 15
CDR3aa: CASSEGRGHQETQYF
CDR3nt: TGTGCCAGCAGTGAGGGCAGGGGGCACCAAGAGACCCAGTACTTC

abundance: -
v_gene: TRBV21-1
j_gene: TRBJ2-5
d_gene: -
len: 14
CDR3aa: CASSKPLRDGTQYF
CDR3nt: TGTGCCAGCAGCAAGCCTCTACGGGACGGGACCCAGTACTTC

abundance: -
v_gene: TRBV30
j_gene: TRBJ2-1
d_gene: TRBD2
len: 12
CDR3aa: CAWDGLGNEQFF
CDR3nt: TGTGCCTGGGATGGACTAGGGAATGAGCAGTTCTTC

abundance: once
v_gene: TRBV27
j_gene: TRBJ1-2
d_gene: -
len: 16
CDR3aa: CASTPQGLQGLYGYTF
CDR3nt: TGTGCCAGCACACCACAGGGCCTACAGGGACTCTATGGCTACACCTTC

abundance: -
v_gene: TRBV4-3
j_gene: TRBJ2-1
d_gene: -
len: 16
CDR3aa: CASSLNQESSYNEQFF
CDR3nt: TGCGCCAGCAGCCTTAACCAGGAGAGCTCCTACAATGAGCAGTTCTTC

abundance: -
v_gene: TRBV20-1
j_gene: TRBJ2-7
d_gene: -
len: 10
CDR3aa: CSARRDEQYF
CDR3nt: TGCAGTGCTAGGAGAGACGAGCAGTACTTC

abundance: -
v_gene: TRBV6-5
j_gene: TRBJ1-5
d_gene: -
len: 15
CDR3aa: CASSYSPGVRQPQHF
CDR3nt: TGTGCCAGCAGTTACTCGCCGGGGGTGAGGCAGCCCCAGCATTTT

abundance: -
v_gene: TRBV29-1
j_gene: TRBJ2-2
d_gene: -
len: 14
CDR3aa: CSVAGHTTVGELFF
CDR3nt: TGCAGCGTCGCCGGTCATACTACTGTAGGGGAGCTGTTTTTT

abundance: -
v_gene: TRBV5-8
j_gene: TRBJ1-1
d_gene: TRBD1
len: 15
CDR3aa: CASSLGQGFRSGAFF
CDR3nt: TGTGCCAGCAGCTTGGGACAGGGGTTTAGATCTGGAGCTTTCTTT

abundance: -
v_gene: TRBV5-1
j_gene: TRBJ2-7
d_gene: TRBD2
len: 16
CDR3aa: CASSPRPSGSAYEQYF
CDR3nt: TGCGCCAGCAGCCCCCGTCCCAGCGGGAGTGCCTACGAGCAGTACTTC

abundance: -
v_gene: TRBV5-4
j_gene: TRBJ2-1
d_gene: -
len: 12
CDR3aa: CASSLGRDEQFF
CDR3nt: TGTGCCAGCAGCTTGGGTAGGGATGAGCAGTTCTTC